Presented here are 13 T cell receptor beta chains from one specimen sequenced in a study of blood T cell repertoires in COVID-19. Using immunoSEQ multiplex PCR, the repertoire was profiled, and TCRdb retains in-frame clones only, with some absent. Of about 220,000 clones listed, roughly 87% are singletons. Sequencing was performed on peripheral blood. These receptors originate from a man aged 35 to 55 with active or convalescent COVID-19.

This clone was detected only once. The gene calls are TRBV11-3 and TRBJ1-1; 10 bases are a match to TRBD1. Germline values: CDR1 SGHNT, CDR2 YENEEA. After removal of 1 base from V and 4 bases from J, the junction contained 6 bases not matched to a gene. The CDR3 is 16 amino acids. The CDR3 DNA sequence: TGTGCCAGCAGCTTAGCAGACAGGGGGCAGAGCACTGAAGCTTTCTTT. Its translation is CASSLADRGQSTEAFF.

The chain has TRBV5-1 and TRBJ1-6, with unresolved D. This CDR3 has 18 residues. Deletions cut 3 bases from V and 0 bases from J, with 16 bases between. Germline-derived CDR1 and CDR2 are SGHRS and YFSETQ. The CDR3 DNA reads as TGCGCCAGCAGCTCGATGGCGGGCGGGAGCTCCTATAATTCACCCCTCCACTTT. This sequence encodes CASSSMAGGSSYNSPLHF.

The chain has TRBV14 and TRBJ1-2, with TRBD1 matching 7 bases. Germline V gene data show CDR1 as SGHDN and CDR2 as FVKESK. The CDR3 sequence is 15 residues long. V shed 1 base, J shed 2 bases, and the junction held 4 bases outside the gene matches. In DNA form, the CDR3 reads TGTGCCAGCAGCCAAGCAACAGGGGCAAACTATGGCTACACCTTC. Its protein is CASSQATGANYGYTF.

This chain links TRBV30 with TRBJ1-2; 8 bases fit TRBD1. The CDR3 loop spans 12 amino acids. Germline CDR1 GTSNPN, CDR2 SVGIG (reference sequence). V lost 4 bases, J lost 4 bases, and 2 bases stayed unmatched. CDR3 protein: CAWTGTGYGYTF. DNA for the CDR3: TGTGCCTGGACCGGGACAGGCTATGGCTACACCTTC.

The chain has TRBV5-6 and TRBJ1-3; D might be TRBD1 (5 bases). The CDR3 is made up of 14 amino acids. The V end lost 3 bases, the J end lost 8 bases, and 15 bases lay between the germline ends. Germline CDR1 and CDR2: SGHDT and YYEEEE. The CDR3 region is CASSSAYWGDTIYF. The CDR3 region has the DNA TGTGCCAGCAGCTCCGCCTATTGGGGGGACACCATATATTTT.

This chain uses TRBV7-9 with TRBJ1-3; 9 bases match TRBD1. With 3 bases clipped from V and 0 bases from J, the junction kept 6 bases outside the gene matches. The CDR3 contains 17 residues. CDR1 is SEHNR and CDR2 is FQNEAQ in the germline V gene (reference sequence). As DNA, the CDR3 is TGTGCCAGCAGCTTTAGGACAGGGGTGATCTCTGGAAACACCATATATTTT. It codes for CASSFRTGVISGNTIYF. The variable domain in full, completed from reference TRBV7-9 and TRBJ1-3, reads DTGVSQNPRHKITKRGQNVTFRCDPISEHNRLYWYRQTLGQGPEFLTYFQNEAQLEKSRLLSDRFSAERPKGSFSTLEIQRTEQGDSAMYLCASSFRTGVISGNTIYFGEGSWLTVV.

The chain couples TRBV19 to TRBJ1-1; a weak D match, TRBD1 (5 bases). The CDR3 covers 13 residues. Trimming took off 10 bases at V and 1 base at J, with 13 bases between the two ends. CDR1 LNHDA and CDR2 SQIVND come from the germline V gene (reference sequence). CDR3 sequence (DNA): TGTGCCACAAGGTGGGGCGCGAACACTGAAGCTTTCTTT. Translating it yields CATRWGANTEAFF.

CDR3 DNA: TGTGCCAGCAGCTTAGGGGGGGCAGGAGGCTACACCTTC. Amino acids: CASSLGGAGGYTF. V usage is TRBV13 and J usage is TRBJ1-2; D is perhaps TRBD1 (6 bases). The CDR3 is 13 amino acids. Trimming left V 0 bases short and J 8 bases short, with 10 bases between. Germline lookup yields CDR1 PRHDT and CDR2 FYEKMQ (reference sequence).

This clone was observed many times. The chain links TRBV28 to TRBJ1-5; D call uncertain. The CDR3 loop spans 16 amino acids. Trimming removed 8 bases from V and 4 bases from J, with 21 bases in between. From germline, CDR1 is MDHEN and CDR2 SYDVKM. In nucleotides, the CDR3 is TGTGCCAGCGTGAGCGGTCTACGGGAACGGAATCAGCCCCAGCATTTT. It is translated as CASVSGLRERNQPQHF.

The chain couples TRBV6-6 to TRBJ1-1; D not certain. Germline loops: CDR1 MNHNY, CDR2 SVGAGI (reference sequence). The CDR3 runs 12 residues. V lost 6 bases and J lost 1, with 6 bases in between. CDR3 region: CASSSGNTEAFF. The CDR3 DNA is TGTGCCAGCAGCTCGGGGAACACTGAAGCTTTCTTT.

V and J are TRBV4-1 and TRBJ2-2; 8 nucleotides align to TRBD1. Germline V gene data show CDR1 as MGHRA and CDR2 as YSYEKL. The V and J ends lost 1 base and 0 bases, in that order; junction bases with no gene match: 4. The CDR3 is made up of 17 amino acids. CDR3 DNA: TGCGCCAGCAGCCAAGTAGTCAGGGGGCCGAACACCGGGGAGCTGTTTTTT. Protein: CASSQVVRGPNTGELFF.

The genes are TRBV30 and TRBJ1-5; perhaps TRBD1 as D (5 bases). Looked up from germline, CDR1 is GTSNPN and CDR2 is SVGIG (reference sequence). The V and J ends lost 3 bases and 2 bases respectively, with 8 bases between them. CDR3 length: 13 residues. CDR3 DNA: TGTGCCTGGAGCACGGGGGGCAATCAGCCCCAGCATTTT. As protein: CAWSTGGNQPQHF. Full variable domain (outside the CDR3, taken from reference TRBV30 and TRBJ1-5): SQTIHQWPATLVQPVGSPLSLECTVEGTSNPNLYWYRQAAGRGLQLLFYSVGIGQISSEVPQNLSASRPQDRQFILSSKKLLLSDSGFYLCAWSTGGNQPQHFGDGTRLSIL.

The CDR3 DNA follows: TGTGCCAGCAGCCAGGACAGGGGGGCCTATGGCTACACCTTC. Encoded protein: CASSQDRGAYGYTF. The V and J genes are TRBV6-5 and TRBJ1-2, with 10 nucleotides matching TRBD1. CDR1 is MNHEY, CDR2 SVGAGI, per germline. The junction had 5 bases not matched to a gene; V was cut back by 6 bases and J by 4 bases. The CDR3 consists of 14 residues.